This T cell receptor (beta chain) appears in the sequencing data of a study of breast tumors, draining lymph nodes, adjacent tissues. Study-level results: The data were judged consistent with most tumor T cells coming from lymph node and expanding in tumor. Tumor TCR diversity was below lymph nodes but above nontumor tissue.

With regard to this clonotype: Its antigen is unidentified.

MiXCR, run by TCRdb on the multiplex PCR reads, gives a single entry per CDR3 protein. Of about 180,000 distinct CDR3 sequences listed, around 33% are singletons. The lymph nodes were axillary draining lymph nodes from breast cancer patients. Sequencing was performed on axillary lymph node tissue. This TCR derives from a female donor with breast cancer. Some clones in this sample may be carry-over from other donors' samples.

Written as DNA, the CDR3 is TGTGCCACCCAAAGGACAGGGGGCCACAATGAGCAGTTCTTC. This codes for CATQRTGGHNEQFF. The chain uses TRBV24-1 and TRBJ2-1; TRBD1 agrees at 11 bases. Germline CDR1 is KGHDR and CDR2 is SFDVKD. The CDR3 is 14 amino acids. The J segment lost 5 bases and the V segment lost 9 bases, leaving 5 bases of the junction unmatched.